This T cell receptor beta chain was captured in a study of CD8 T cells in ankylosing spondylitis. Broader study findings: Ankylosing spondylitis blood appeared to be characterized by a TCR beta motif of about 8 highly homologous variants. Reports of some motif variants in reactive arthritis synovial fluid and blood predate this one. Peripheral blood samples showed relatively rare disease-linked clones, and these clones were CD8+. The clones that were linked to disease were reported to be significantly enriched in matched synovial fluid samples from ankylosing spondylitis patients.

This clonotype was found many times. Its antigen remains unknown. Quantitative barcoded 5'-RACE was used to prepare TCR beta libraries. TCRdb called the 5' RACE reads again in MiXCR, with one record for every CDR3 protein. The table shows approximately 540,000 distinct CDR3 sequences, with approximately 11% occurring only once. Trimming removed 3 bases from V and 7 bases from J; junction bases left unmatched: 12. Germline lookup yields CDR1 SGHRS and CDR2 YFSETQ. The CDR3 extends over 16 amino acids. The chain combines TRBV5-1 with TRBJ2-1, with 8 positions matching TRBD2. This TCR derives from a male donor with ankylosing spondylitis. The sample was blood, either unsorted or a sorted T cell fraction (not recorded which). This CDR3 reads CASSSLRGSGDNEQFF. The CDR3 DNA follows: TGCGCCAGCAGCTCCCTGAGGGGTAGCGGGGATAATGAGCAGTTCTTC.